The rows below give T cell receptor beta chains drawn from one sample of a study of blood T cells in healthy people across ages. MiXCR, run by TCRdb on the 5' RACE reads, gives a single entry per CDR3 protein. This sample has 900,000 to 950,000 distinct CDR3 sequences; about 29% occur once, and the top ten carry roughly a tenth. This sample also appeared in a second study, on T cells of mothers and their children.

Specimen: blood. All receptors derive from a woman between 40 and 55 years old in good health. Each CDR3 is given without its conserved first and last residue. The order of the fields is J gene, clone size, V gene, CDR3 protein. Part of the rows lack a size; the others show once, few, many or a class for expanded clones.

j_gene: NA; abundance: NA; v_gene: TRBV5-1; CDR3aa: ASSFTGTSNEQY
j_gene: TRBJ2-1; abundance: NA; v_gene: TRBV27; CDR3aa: ASSLSDPLYNEQF
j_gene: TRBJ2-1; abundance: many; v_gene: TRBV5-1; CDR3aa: ASSLEDSAYNEQF
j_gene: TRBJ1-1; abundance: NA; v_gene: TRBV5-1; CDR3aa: ASSADPMGVNTEAF
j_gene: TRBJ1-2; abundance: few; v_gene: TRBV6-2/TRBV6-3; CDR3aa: ASSYRPYGYT
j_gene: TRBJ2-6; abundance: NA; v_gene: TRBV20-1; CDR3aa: SARLAGTNVLT
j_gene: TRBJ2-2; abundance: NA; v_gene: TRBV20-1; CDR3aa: SGRDRANTGELF
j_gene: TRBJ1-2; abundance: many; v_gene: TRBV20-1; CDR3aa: SARDGYSYGYT
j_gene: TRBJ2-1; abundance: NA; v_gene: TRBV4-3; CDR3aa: ASSQVSSGGGSYNEQF
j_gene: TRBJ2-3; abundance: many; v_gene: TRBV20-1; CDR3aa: SVSLAADTQY
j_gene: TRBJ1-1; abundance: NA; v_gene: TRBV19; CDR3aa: ASSITGVNTEAF
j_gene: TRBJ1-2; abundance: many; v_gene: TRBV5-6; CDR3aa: ASRPQGFYGYT
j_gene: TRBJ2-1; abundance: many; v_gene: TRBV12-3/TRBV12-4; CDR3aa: ASSISGITYNEQF
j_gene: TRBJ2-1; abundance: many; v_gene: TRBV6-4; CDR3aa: ASSDSSGGVSNEQF
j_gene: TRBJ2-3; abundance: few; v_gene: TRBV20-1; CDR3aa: SASRPGFSTDTQY
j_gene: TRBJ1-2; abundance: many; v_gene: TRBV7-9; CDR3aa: ASSFDGYGYT
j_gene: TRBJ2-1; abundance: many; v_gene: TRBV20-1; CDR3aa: SAAGTDKEEQF
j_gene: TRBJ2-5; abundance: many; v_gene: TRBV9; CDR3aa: ASSVGAGGGETQY
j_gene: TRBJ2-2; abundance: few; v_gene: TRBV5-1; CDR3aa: ASGPDAGLLNTGELF
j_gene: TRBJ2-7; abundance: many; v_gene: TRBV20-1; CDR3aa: SASQTGGPLNEQY
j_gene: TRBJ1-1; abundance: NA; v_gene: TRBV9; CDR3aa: ASSVEPGKPEAF
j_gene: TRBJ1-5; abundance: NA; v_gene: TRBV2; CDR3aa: ASLQGVNQPQH
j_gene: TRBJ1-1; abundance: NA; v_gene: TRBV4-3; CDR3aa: ASSQDLFGGLMITEAF
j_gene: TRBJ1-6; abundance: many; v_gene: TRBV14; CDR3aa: ASSTLGGSSPLH
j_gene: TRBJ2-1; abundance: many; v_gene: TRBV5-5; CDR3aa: ASSLVQPPLGNEQF
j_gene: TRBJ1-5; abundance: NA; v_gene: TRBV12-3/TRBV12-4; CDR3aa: ASSSFGGTEQPQH
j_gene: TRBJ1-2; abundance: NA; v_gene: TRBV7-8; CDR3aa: ASSHREYYGYT
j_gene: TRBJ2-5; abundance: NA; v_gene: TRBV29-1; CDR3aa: SVERTETQY
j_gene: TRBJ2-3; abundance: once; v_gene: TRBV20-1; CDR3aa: SATRLAGGRIRDTQY
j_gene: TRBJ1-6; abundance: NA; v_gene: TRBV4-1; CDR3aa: ASSQEDIAAGLYNSPLH